This TCR beta chain comes out of a study of T cell repertoires in cytomegalovirus infection. TCRdb ran MiXCR on the reads and lists one entry per CDR3 protein. The sample gives approximately 1,000,000 distinct CDR3 sequences, roughly 30% of which show up once; about 14% is in the top ten. Remarks on this clonotype: The antigen is undetermined.

The TCR comes from a human donor in good health (CMV status not recorded). Some clones in this sample may be carry-over from other donors' samples. The sample in question was cultured CD8+ T cells from PBMCs, obtained from culture after CMV antigen stimulation.

The CDR3 DNA follows: TGTGCCATCAGAAGGTCTACTAGCGGGGGTGGGAAGACCCAGTACTTC. Residues: CAIRRSTSGGGKTQYF. The V call is TRBV10-3, the J call TRBJ2-5; 11 bases fit TRBD2. Germline CDR1 ENHRY, CDR2 SYGVKD. V dropped 6 bases and J dropped 6; count of bases not matched to a gene: 12. The CDR3 spans 16 residues.